The table lists the clone carrying this T cell receptor (beta chain) with many counts. Antigen specificity is unknown. This sample was included in a study of identical twins. Study results and limitations: It was cross-sectional statistical analysis, not following the same donors, that the conclusions relied on.

Template switching, a step in the protocol, added a universal primer site, and cDNA carried unique molecular identifiers. TCRdb recomputed calls from the 5' RACE reads with MiXCR, one row per CDR3 protein. The table includes about 890,000 distinct CDR3 sequences, over 9% detected once. The sample was also reused in another study, on yellow fever vaccine responses in identical twins.

The material sequenced was PBMCs. The TCR originated in a woman under 30 in good health.

As DNA, the CDR3 is TGTGCCAGCAGCCAAGGGGAGACTGGTCGGACCCAGTACTTC. Its translation is CASSQGETGRTQYF. The chain has TRBV3-1 and TRBJ2-5; a possible D gene is TRBD2 (5 bases). Germline CDR1 LGHDT, CDR2 YNNKEL (reference sequence). CDR3 length: 14 amino acids. V lost 1 base and J lost 7, with 13 bases in between.